The rows below give T cell receptor beta chains drawn from one sample of a study of shared clonotypes between healthy human individuals. Measured with immunoSEQ multiplex PCR; TCRdb has only the in-frame clones, and not every one. The sample has some 2.1 million clones, roughly 94% seen once. Sequencing input: naive CD4+ T cells sorted from blood. These TCRs come from a man between 18 and 29 years old in good health. CDR3s leave out the opening cysteine and the closing phenylalanine or tryptophan. The size field is filled for only some rows; it gives once, few, many or a size class.

size: NA; V: TRBV18; CDR3: ASSPIQETEQY
size: NA; V: TRBV7-6; CDR3: ASSSRTGKNYGYT
size: once; V: TRBV7-2; CDR3: ASSDAPWLAGETQY
size: NA; V: TRBV18; CDR3: ATAATGGLMNTEAF
size: NA; V: TRBV19; CDR3: ASSWSTGVNEQF
size: NA; V: TRBV7-9; CDR3: ASSLDGTIYEQY
size: NA; V: TRBV7-6; CDR3: ASSLDAKEGYT
size: NA; V: TRBV19; CDR3: ASSIGVDRVNQPQH
size: NA; V: TRBV5-6; CDR3: ASSLAGTSNTEAF
size: NA; V: TRBV9; CDR3: ASSDPGANYGYT
size: NA; V: TRBV4-3; CDR3: ASSLLSYTGELF
size: NA; V: TRBV30; CDR3: AWEDILRNYGYT
size: NA; V: TRBV7-2; CDR3: ASSPTSGVTYTQY
size: NA; V: TRBV5-1; CDR3: ASSSSGYEQY
size: NA; V: TRBV7-9; CDR3: ASSGQGSILNYGYT
size: NA; V: TRBV28; CDR3: ASSPLGQGVSTDTQY
size: NA; V: TRBV6-1; CDR3: ASSDVRTSGYEQY
size: NA; V: TRBV5-1; CDR3: ASRPFGQGSGNTIY
size: NA; V: TRBV6-1; CDR3: ASTSGGYYEQY
size: NA; V: TRBV28; CDR3: ASSTPPYGYT
size: NA; V: TRBV6-1; CDR3: ASSEVGRGGNTEAF
size: NA; V: TRBV10-1; CDR3: ASSDSGVGEKLF
size: NA; V: TRBV5-1; CDR3: ASSLDRVSTGELF
size: NA; V: TRBV6-1; CDR3: ASSNQGVETQY
size: NA; V: TRBV29-1; CDR3: SVIGPGGVTYEQY
size: NA; V: TRBV5-1; CDR3: ASSFGGGAYEQY
size: NA; V: TRBV5-6; CDR3: ASSLDSGANVLT
size: NA; V: TRBV7-2; CDR3: ASSLVQVNQPQH
size: NA; V: TRBV10-1; CDR3: ASSARSQGASSSGNTIY
size: NA; V: TRBV11-2; CDR3: ASSLEGGSTTYEQY
size: NA; V: TRBV10-3; CDR3: AITTGLGETQY
size: NA; V: TRBV5-1; CDR3: ASSLMGQSTDTQY
size: NA; V: TRBV1; CDR3: TSSQDGRATPYEQY
size: once; V: TRBV27; CDR3: ASSFRDRAREQY
size: few; V: TRBV6-5; CDR3: ASRGTGRLVAPLH
size: few; V: TRBV11-2; CDR3: ASSSGLAETQY
size: NA; V: TRBV6-6; CDR3: ASTTGGLGNSPLH
size: NA; V: TRBV7-3; CDR3: ASSPHGTGALSGANVLT
size: NA; V: TRBV7-6; CDR3: ASSLGSGTNTGELF
size: NA; V: TRBV5-1; CDR3: ASSLGKNTIY
size: NA; V: TRBV15; CDR3: ATKKGDFWSGDNEKLF
size: NA; V: TRBV6-6; CDR3: ASRNGPSTDTQY
size: once; V: TRBV30; CDR3: AWSEGRLAGQNEQF
size: NA; V: TRBV11-2; CDR3: ASSLEAGARDTQY
size: NA; V: TRBV5-1; CDR3: ASSLEGAGYEQY
size: NA; V: TRBV7-9; CDR3: ASSLKGQAYNEQF
size: NA; V: TRBV19; CDR3: ASRETGTETQY
size: NA; V: TRBV6-5; CDR3: ASQAGPGGNYGYT
size: NA; V: TRBV10-3; CDR3: AISESRQLSGNEKLF
size: NA; V: TRBV2; CDR3: ASSVQVYYGYT
size: NA; V: TRBV27; CDR3: ASSLSGQGGGYT
size: NA; V: TRBV18; CDR3: ASSPGITGTDTQY
size: NA; V: TRBV19; CDR3: ASTGPGDQGSRGYT
size: NA; V: TRBV6-5; CDR3: ASSYSMGLELF
size: once; V: TRBV6-1; CDR3: ATQDSYYGYT
size: few; V: TRBV5-6; CDR3: ASSTGGRYEKLF
size: NA; V: TRBV5-1; CDR3: ASSLNGQGGETQY
size: NA; V: TRBV5-1; CDR3: ASSSLQDYEQY